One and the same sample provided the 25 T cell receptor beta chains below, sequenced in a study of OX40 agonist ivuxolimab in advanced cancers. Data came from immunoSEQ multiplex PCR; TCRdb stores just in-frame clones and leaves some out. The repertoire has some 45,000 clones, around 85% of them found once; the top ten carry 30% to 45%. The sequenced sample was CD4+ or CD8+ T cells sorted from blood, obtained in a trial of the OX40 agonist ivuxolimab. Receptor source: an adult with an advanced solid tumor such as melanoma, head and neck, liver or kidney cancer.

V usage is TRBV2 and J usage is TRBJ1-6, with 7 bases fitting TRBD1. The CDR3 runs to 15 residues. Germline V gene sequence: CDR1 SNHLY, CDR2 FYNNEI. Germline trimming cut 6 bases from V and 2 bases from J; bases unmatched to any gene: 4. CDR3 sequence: CASRGQSTYNSPLHF. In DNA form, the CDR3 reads TGTGCCAGCAGGGGACAGTCGACCTATAATTCACCCCTCCACTTT.

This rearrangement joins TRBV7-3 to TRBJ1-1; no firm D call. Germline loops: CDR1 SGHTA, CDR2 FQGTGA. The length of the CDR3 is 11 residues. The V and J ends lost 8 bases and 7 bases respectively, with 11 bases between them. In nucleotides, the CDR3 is TGTGCCAGCTCCCTGAACGGTGAAGCTTTCTTT. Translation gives CASSLNGEAFF.

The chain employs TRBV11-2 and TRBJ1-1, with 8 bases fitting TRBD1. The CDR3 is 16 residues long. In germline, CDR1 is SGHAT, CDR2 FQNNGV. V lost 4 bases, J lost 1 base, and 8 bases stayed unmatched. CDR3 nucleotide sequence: TGTGCCAGCAGCTGGAATAGACAGGGGAGGAACACTGAAGCTTTCTTT. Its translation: CASSWNRQGRNTEAFF.

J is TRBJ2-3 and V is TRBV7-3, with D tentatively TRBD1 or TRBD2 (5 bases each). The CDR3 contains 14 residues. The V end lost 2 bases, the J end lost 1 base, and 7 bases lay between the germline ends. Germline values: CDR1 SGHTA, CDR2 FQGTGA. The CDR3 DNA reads TGTGCCAGCAGCTTACTGGGGGGCACAGATACGCAGTATTTT. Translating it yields CASSLLGGTDTQYF.

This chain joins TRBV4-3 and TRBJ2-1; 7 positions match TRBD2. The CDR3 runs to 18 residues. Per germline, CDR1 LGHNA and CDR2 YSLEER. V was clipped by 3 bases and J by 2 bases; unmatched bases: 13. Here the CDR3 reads CASSQRVSLAGAYNEQFF. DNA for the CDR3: TGCGCCAGCAGCCAGAGGGTTAGCTTGGCGGGGGCCTACAATGAGCAGTTCTTC.

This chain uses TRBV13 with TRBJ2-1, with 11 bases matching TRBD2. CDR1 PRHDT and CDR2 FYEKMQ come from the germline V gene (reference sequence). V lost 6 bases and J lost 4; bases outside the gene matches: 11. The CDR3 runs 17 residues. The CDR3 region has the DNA TGTGCCAGCAGTCGGAATAGCGGGAGGGCCGGTTACAATGAGCAGTTCTTC. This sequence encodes CASSRNSGRAGYNEQFF.

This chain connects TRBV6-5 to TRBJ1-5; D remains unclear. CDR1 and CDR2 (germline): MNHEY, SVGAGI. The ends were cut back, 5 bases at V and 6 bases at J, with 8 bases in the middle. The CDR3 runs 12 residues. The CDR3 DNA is TGTGCCAGCAGTCCCATGGGTCAGCCCCAGCATTTT. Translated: CASSPMGQPQHF.

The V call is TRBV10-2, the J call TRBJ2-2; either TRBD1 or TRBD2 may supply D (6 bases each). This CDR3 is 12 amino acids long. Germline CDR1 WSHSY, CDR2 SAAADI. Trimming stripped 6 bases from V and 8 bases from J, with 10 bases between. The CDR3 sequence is CASSEGGGELFF. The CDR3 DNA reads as TGCGCCAGCAGCGAGGGGGGAGGGGAGCTGTTTTTT.

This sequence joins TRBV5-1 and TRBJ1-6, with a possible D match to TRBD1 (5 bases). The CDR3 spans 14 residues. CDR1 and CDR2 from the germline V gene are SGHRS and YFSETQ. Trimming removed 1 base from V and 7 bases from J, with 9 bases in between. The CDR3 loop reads CASSLRGENSPLHF. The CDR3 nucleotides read TGCGCCAGCAGCTTGAGGGGTGAGAATTCACCCCTCCACTTT.

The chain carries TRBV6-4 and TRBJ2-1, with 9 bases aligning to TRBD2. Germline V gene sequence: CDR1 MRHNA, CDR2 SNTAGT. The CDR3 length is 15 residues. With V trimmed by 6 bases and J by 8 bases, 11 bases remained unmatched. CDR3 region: CASSLWGSGSDEQFF. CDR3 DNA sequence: TGTGCCAGCAGCTTATGGGGTAGCGGGAGTGATGAGCAGTTCTTC.

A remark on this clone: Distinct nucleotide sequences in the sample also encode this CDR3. The CDR3 here is CAWSVQLGELFF. The CDR3 DNA follows: TGTGCCTGGAGTGTACAACTGGGGGAGCTGTTTTTT. This chain connects TRBV30 to TRBJ2-2; D is unresolved. CDR3 size: 12 residues. V was trimmed by 0 bases and J by 8 bases, leaving 7 bases between them. Germline CDR1 GTSNPN, CDR2 SVGIG (reference sequence).

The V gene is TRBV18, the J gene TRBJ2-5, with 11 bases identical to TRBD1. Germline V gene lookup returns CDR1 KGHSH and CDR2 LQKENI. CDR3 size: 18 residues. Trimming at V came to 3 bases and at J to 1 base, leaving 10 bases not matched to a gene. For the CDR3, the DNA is TGTGCCAGCTCACCCGCGACGGGACAGGGGGTAGGCCAAGAGACCCAGTACTTC. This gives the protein CASSPATGQGVGQETQYF.

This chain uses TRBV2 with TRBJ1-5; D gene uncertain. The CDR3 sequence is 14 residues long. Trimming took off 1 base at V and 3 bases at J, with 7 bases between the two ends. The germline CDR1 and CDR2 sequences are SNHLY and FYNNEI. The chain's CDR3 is CASSEVSDNQPQHF. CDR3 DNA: TGTGCCAGCAGTGAAGTGTCGGACAATCAGCCCCAGCATTTT.

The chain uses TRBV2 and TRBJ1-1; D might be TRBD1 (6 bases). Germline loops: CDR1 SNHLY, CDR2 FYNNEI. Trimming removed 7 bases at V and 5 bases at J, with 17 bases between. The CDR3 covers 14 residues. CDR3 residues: CASTGGQVDTEAFF. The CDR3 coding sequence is TGTGCCAGCACCGGGGGGCAGGTCGATACTGAAGCTTTCTTT.

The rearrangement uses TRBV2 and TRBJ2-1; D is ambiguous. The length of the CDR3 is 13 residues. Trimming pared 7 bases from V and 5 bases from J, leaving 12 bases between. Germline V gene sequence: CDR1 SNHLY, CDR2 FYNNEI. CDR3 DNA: TGTGCCAGCAAATGGGTCGATGACAATGAGCAGTTCTTC. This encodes CASKWVDDNEQFF. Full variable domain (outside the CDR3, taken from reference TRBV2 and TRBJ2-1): EPEVTQTPSHQVTQMGQEVILRCVPISNHLYFYWYRQILGQKVEFLVSFYNNEISEKSEIFDDQFSVERPDGSNFTLKIRSTKLEDSAMYFCASKWVDDNEQFFGPGTRLTVL.

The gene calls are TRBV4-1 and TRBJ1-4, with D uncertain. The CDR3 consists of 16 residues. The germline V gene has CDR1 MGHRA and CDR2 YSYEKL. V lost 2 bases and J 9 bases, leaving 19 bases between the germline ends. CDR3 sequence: CASSQPSIGIGKKLFF. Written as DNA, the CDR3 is TGCGCCAGCAGCCAACCTTCGATAGGGATAGGGAAAAAACTGTTTTTT.

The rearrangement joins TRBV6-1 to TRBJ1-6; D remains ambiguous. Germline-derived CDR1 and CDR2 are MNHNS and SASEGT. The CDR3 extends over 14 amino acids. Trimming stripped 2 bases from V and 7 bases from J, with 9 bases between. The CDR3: CASSEILTNSPLHF. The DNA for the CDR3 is TGTGCCAGCAGTGAAATATTGACCAATTCACCCCTCCACTTT.

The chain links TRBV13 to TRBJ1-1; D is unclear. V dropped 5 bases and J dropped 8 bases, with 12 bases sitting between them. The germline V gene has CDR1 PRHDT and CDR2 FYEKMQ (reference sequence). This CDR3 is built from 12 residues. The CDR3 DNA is TGTGCCAGCAGCCCCCGACCAGCCGAAGCTTTCTTT. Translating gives CASSPRPAEAFF. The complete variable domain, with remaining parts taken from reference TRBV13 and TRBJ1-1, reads AAGVIQSPRHLIKEKRETATLKCYPIPRHDTVYWYQQGPGQDPQFLISFYEKMQSDKGSIPDRFSAQQFSDYHSELNMSSLELGDSALYFCASSPRPAEAFFGQGTRLTVV.

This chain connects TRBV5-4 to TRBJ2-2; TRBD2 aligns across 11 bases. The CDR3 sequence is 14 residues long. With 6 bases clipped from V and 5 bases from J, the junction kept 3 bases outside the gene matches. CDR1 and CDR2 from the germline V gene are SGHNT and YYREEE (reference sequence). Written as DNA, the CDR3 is TGTGCCAGCACCGGACTAGCGGGTACCGGGGAGCTGTTTTTT. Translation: CASTGLAGTGELFF.

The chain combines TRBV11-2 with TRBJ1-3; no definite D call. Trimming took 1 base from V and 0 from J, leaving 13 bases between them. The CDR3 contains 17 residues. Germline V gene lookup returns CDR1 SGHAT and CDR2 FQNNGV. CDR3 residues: CASSLVVQVLSGNTIYF. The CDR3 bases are TGTGCCAGCAGCTTAGTGGTGCAGGTCCTCTCTGGAAACACCATATATTTT.

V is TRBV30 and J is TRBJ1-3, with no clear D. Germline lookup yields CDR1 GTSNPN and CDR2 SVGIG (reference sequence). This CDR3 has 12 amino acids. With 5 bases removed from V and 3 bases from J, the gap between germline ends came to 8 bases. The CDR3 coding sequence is TGTGCCTGGTCAGAGCTTGGAAACACCATATATTTT. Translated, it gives CAWSELGNTIYF.

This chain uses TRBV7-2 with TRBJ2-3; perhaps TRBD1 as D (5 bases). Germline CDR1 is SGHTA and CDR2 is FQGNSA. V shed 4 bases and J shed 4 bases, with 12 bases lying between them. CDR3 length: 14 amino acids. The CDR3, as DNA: TGTGCCAGCAGCTCATCAGGGTTCGCAGATACGCAGTATTTT. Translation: CASSSSGFADTQYF.

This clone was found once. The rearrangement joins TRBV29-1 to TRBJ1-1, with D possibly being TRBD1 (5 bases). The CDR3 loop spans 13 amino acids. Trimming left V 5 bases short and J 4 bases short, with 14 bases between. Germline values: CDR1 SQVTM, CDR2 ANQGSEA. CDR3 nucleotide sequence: TGCAGCGTTTCGGGTCAGGGAGGCACTGAAGCTTTCTTT. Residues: CSVSGQGGTEAFF.

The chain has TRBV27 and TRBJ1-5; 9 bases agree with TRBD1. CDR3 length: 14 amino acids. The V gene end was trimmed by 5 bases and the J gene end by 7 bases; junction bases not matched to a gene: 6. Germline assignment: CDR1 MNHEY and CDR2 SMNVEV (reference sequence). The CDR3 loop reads CASSKQGAGQPQHF. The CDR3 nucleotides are TGTGCCAGCAGTAAACAGGGGGCGGGGCAGCCCCAGCATTTT.

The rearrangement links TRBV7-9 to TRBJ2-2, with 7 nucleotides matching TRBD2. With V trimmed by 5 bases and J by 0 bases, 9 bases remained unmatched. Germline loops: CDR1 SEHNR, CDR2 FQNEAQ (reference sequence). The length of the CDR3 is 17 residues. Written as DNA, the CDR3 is TGTGCCAGCAGCCCCTCTTGGGGGGGGGCGAACACCGGGGAGCTGTTTTTT. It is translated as CASSPSWGGANTGELFF. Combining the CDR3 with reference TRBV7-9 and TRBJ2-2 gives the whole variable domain DTGVSQNPRHKITKRGQNVTFRCDPISEHNRLYWYRQTLGQGPEFLTYFQNEAQLEKSRLLSDRFSAERPKGSFSTLEIQRTEQGDSAMYLCASSPSWGGANTGELFFGEGSRLTVL.